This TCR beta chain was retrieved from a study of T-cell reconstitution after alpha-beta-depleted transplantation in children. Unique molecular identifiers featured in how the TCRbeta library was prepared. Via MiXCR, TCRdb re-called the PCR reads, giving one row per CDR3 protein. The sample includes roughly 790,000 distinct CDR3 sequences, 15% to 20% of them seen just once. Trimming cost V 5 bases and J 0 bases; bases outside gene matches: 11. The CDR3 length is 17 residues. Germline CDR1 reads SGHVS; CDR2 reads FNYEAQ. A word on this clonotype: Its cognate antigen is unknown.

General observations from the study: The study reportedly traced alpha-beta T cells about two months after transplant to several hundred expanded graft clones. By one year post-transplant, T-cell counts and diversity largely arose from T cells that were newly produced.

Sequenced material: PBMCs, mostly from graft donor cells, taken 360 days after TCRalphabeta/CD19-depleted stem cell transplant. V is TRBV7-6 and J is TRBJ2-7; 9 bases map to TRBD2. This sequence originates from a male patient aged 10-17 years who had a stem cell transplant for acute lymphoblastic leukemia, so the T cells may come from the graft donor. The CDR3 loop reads CASSPQPSGVSSYEQYF. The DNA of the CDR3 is TGTGCCAGCAGCCCCCAGCCTAGCGGGGTAAGCTCCTACGAGCAGTACTTC.